This TCR beta chain comes out of a study of cytomegalovirus exposure and HLA in healthy donors. Germline V CDR1 and CDR2: LNHDA, SQIVND (reference sequence). The CDR3 has 15 amino acids. The V end lost 4 bases, the J end lost 0 bases, and 12 bases lay between the germline ends. 13 Jbeta primers and 60 Vbeta primers were used for the PCR. Sequenced by immunoSEQ multiplex PCR; TCRdb stores in-frame clones only, minus some. The sample yields 250,000 to 300,000 clones, about nine tenths seen once. The chain couples TRBV19 to TRBJ2-5; possibly TRBD2 for D (5 bases). Sequenced material: PBMCs. The receptor was isolated from a girl aged 2 to 9 in good health and CMV-seronegative. The CDR3 loop reads CASSNYRRNQETQYF. The DNA for the CDR3 is TGTGCCAGTAGTAACTATCGGAGGAACCAAGAGACCCAGTACTTC. The complete variable domain, with remaining parts taken from reference TRBV19 and TRBJ2-5, reads DGGITQSPKYLFRKEGQNVTLSCEQNLNHDAMYWYRQDPGQGLRLIYYSQIVNDFQKGDIAEGYSVSREKKESFPLTVTSAQKNPTAFYLCASSNYRRNQETQYFGPGTRLLVL.